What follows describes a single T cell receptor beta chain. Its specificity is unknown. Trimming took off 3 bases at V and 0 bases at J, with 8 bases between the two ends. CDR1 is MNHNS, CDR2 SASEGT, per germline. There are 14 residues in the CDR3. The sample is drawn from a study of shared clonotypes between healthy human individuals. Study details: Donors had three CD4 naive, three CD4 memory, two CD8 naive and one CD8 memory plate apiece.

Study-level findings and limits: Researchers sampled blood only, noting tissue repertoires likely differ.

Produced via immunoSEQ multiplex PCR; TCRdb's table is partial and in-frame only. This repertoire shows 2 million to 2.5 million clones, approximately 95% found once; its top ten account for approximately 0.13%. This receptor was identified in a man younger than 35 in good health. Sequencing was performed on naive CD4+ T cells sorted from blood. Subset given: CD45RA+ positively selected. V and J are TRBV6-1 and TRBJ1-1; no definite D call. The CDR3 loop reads CASSDRALNTEAFF. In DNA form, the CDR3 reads TGTGCCAGCAGTGATCGGGCATTGAACACTGAAGCTTTCTTT.